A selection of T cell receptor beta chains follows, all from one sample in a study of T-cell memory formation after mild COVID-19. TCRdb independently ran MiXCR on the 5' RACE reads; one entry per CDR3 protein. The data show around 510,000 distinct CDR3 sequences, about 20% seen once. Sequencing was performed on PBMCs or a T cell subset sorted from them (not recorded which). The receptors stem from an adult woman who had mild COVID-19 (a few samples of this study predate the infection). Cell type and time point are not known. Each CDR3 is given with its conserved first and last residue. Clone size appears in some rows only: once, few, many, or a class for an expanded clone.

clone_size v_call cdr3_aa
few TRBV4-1 CASSQVIGGHFF
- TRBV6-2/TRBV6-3 CASGNKRSADTQYF
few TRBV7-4 CASSSPPKGVRKNCFF
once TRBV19 CASSLPSSESDEQFF
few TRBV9 CASSVDEETQYF
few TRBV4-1 CASSQEPGGVGTDTQYF
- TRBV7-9 CASSLGVSETQYF
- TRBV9 CASSAGTGPLTQYF
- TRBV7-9 CASSFGLAYSYEQYF
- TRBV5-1 CASKTGGLVNTEAFF
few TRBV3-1 CASKREGDNEQFF
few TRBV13 CASSLRQVRLQYF
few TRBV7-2 CASSPTGTGGSEQYF
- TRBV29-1 CSVEDPRQSSTDTQYF
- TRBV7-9 CASSLGDRVEEQYF
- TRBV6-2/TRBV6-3 CASSYGGENEKLFF
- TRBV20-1 CSAGTPGLTYTGELFF
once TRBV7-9 CASSLVARVEKLFF
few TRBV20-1 CSAMRTGDGYGYTF
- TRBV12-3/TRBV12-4 CASSLGTSGSGYEQYF
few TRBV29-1 CSAKDRGPYGYTF
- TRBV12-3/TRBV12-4 CASSFGPDRGDGYTF
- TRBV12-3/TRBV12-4 CASRSTGQPNTEAFF
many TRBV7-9 CASSLAAGGFPDTQYF